This entry is about one T cell receptor beta chain. The germline V gene encodes CDR1 SGHDT and CDR2 YYEEEE. V lost 0 bases, J lost 5 bases, and 8 bases lay in between. This CDR3 comprises 13 residues. This sample is drawn from a study of blood T cell repertoires in COVID-19. Overall study context: Sites in the United States, Italy and Spain provided acute and convalescent COVID-19 samples.

Libraries were prepared by immunoSEQ multiplex PCR; TCRdb keeps only in-frame clonotypes and omits some of them. The data show 95,000 to 150,000 clones, 80% to 90% seen once. The V gene is TRBV5-6, the J gene TRBJ1-2; a possible D gene is TRBD1 (5 bases). The source of this sequence is a man aged 40-49 years with acute or convalescent COVID-19. Sequenced sample: peripheral blood. CDR3 in DNA: TGTGCCAGCAGCTTGGAGGCAGGGTATGGCTACACCTTC. Translation gives CASSLEAGYGYTF.